These T cell receptor beta chains were read from a single sample in a study of T cells in Graves' hyperthyroidism and ophthalmopathy. MiXCR, run by TCRdb on the multiplex PCR reads, gives a single entry per CDR3 protein. The table shows about 300,000 distinct CDR3 sequences, with approximately 18% occurring only once. Sequences were obtained from blood. The receptors originated from a man over 45 with Graves' ophthalmopathy. The CDR3 runs from the conserved cysteine through the conserved F or W. D genes are given only for firm matches. Expanded clones are given a class, and other clones once, few, many or no size at all.

D: -
J: TRBJ2-1
V: TRBV5-1
size: many
length: 16
CDR3: CASSLFGGRRDNEQFF
DNA: TGCGCCAGCAGCTTGTTTGGGGGAAGGAGGGACAATGAGCAGTTCTTC

D: -
J: TRBJ2-2
V: TRBV7-6
size: -
length: 17
CDR3: CASSLAGSRVSTGELFF
DNA: TGTGCCAGCAGCTTAGCAGGTTCCCGGGTGAGCACCGGGGAGCTGTTTTTT

D: -
J: TRBJ2-6
V: TRBV7-3
size: few
length: 15
CDR3: CASSLTSGLANVLTF
DNA: TGTGCCAGCAGCCTCACTTCGGGACTGGCGAACGTCCTGACTTTC

D: -
J: TRBJ2-1
V: TRBV20-1
size: -
length: 16
CDR3: CSARDLEGWGYNEQFF
DNA: TGCAGTGCTAGAGATCTGGAGGGGTGGGGTTACAATGAGCAGTTCTTC

D: TRBD1
J: TRBJ1-1
V: TRBV11-1
size: once
length: 19
CDR3: CASSETPDIRGGMNTEAFF
DNA: TGTGCCAGCAGTGAAACCCCAGATATCAGGGGGGGTATGAACACTGAAGCTTTCTTT

D: -
J: TRBJ1-5
V: TRBV3-1
size: -
length: 16
CDR3: CASSQGGIYSNQPQHF
DNA: TGTGCCAGCAGCCAGGGAGGGATCTATAGCAATCAGCCCCAGCATTTT

D: -
J: TRBJ1-3
V: TRBV19
size: -
length: 15
CDR3: CASSRVDVSGNTIYF
DNA: TGTGCCAGTAGTAGGGTTGATGTCTCTGGAAACACCATATATTTT

D: TRBD2
J: TRBJ2-5
V: TRBV13
size: -
length: 15
CDR3: CASSLVGGREETQYF
DNA: TGTGCCAGCAGCTTAGTTGGCGGGAGAGAGGAGACCCAGTACTTC

D: -
J: TRBJ1-1
V: TRBV12-3/TRBV12-4
size: many
length: 14
CDR3: CASSPARVNTEAFF
DNA: TGTGCCAGCAGCCCGGCCCGGGTGAACACTGAAGCTTTCTTT

D: TRBD2
J: TRBJ2-2
V: TRBV9
size: few
length: 15
CDR3: CASSATSLNTGELFF
DNA: TGTGCCAGCAGCGCGACTAGCCTGAACACCGGGGAGCTGTTTTTT

D: -
J: TRBJ1-3
V: TRBV11-2
size: many
length: 12
CDR3: CATQTGGNTIYF
DNA: TGTGCCACCCAGACAGGAGGAAACACCATATATTTT

D: -
J: TRBJ1-4
V: TRBV2
size: -
length: 14
CDR3: CASGSGTPNEKLFF
DNA: TGTGCCAGCGGAAGTGGGACACCTAATGAAAAACTGTTTTTT

D: TRBD2
J: TRBJ2-2
V: TRBV2
size: -
length: 15
CDR3: CAIPGTSANTGELFF
DNA: TGTGCCATCCCCGGGACTAGCGCTAACACCGGGGAGCTGTTTTTT

D: TRBD1
J: TRBJ2-5
V: TRBV29-1
size: -
length: 14
CDR3: CSVDDREQQETQYF
DNA: TGCAGCGTTGATGACAGGGAGCAGCAAGAGACCCAGTACTTC

D: -
J: TRBJ2-3
V: TRBV6-1
size: few
length: 13
CDR3: CASSGRAQDTQYF
DNA: TGTGCCAGCAGTGGGAGAGCCCAAGATACGCAGTATTTT

D: TRBD1
J: TRBJ1-1
V: TRBV19
size: -
length: 14
CDR3: CASSIYRGDTEAFF
DNA: TGTGCCAGTAGTATTTACAGGGGAGACACTGAAGCTTTCTTT